This T cell receptor beta chain was obtained from a study of CD8 T cell repertoires and HIV-1 epitope variants. Across the whole study: Enriched T cells were co-cultured with equal numbers of autologous T cell-negative antigen-presenting cells. 1M T cells were kept uncultured as a baseline.

Clones were read by immunoSEQ multiplex PCR, and TCRdb kept only the in-frame ones, dropping some. The sample holds 90,000 or so clones, around 75% seen once. V gave up 11 bases and J gave up 3 bases, with 17 bases separating them. Germline V gives CDR1 KGHSH, CDR2 LQKENI. The CDR3 length is 14 residues. This sequence joins TRBV18 and TRBJ2-1, with a weak D call TRBD1 (5 bases). The TCR was taken from a male donor with HIV. The sequenced sample was uncultured baseline CD8+ T cells from peripheral blood mononuclear cells (PBMCs). CDR3 amino acids: CASRQTVGYNEQFF. CDR3 sequence (DNA): TGTGCCTCACGCCAGACAGTGGGCTACAATGAGCAGTTCTTC.